Listed here are 26 T cell receptor beta chains from one sample, sequenced in a study of shared clonotypes between healthy human individuals. Assay: immunoSEQ multiplex PCR; the TCRdb copy retains only in-frame clones and omits some. This table has more than 400,000 clones, about 96% appearing once. Sequencing was done on a sample of naive CD4+ T cells sorted from blood. The subset: CD45RA+ positively selected. The receptors come from a woman aged 25-40 years in good health.

The chain carries TRBV6-1 and TRBJ1-3, with 9 bases fitting TRBD1. Trimming removed 10 bases from V and 9 bases from J; junction bases left unmatched: 10. Germline-derived CDR1 and CDR2 are MNHNS and SASEGT. This CDR3 contains 13 residues. Here the CDR3 reads CATRDREFSTIYF. The CDR3 bases are TGTGCCACCCGGGACAGGGAATTTAGCACCATATATTTT.

The rearrangement joins TRBV5-1 to TRBJ2-7, with 9 bases matching TRBD2. CDR1 is SGHRS and CDR2 is YFSETQ in the germline V gene. Trimming at V came to 4 bases and at J to 3 bases, leaving 8 bases not matched to a gene. This CDR3 spans 15 amino acids. The CDR3 nucleotides are TGCGCCAGCAGCCCTAGCGGGAAAAGAGACTACGAGCAGTACTTC. This translates into CASSPSGKRDYEQYF.

V usage is TRBV27 and J usage is TRBJ2-7, with TRBD1 matching over 7 bases. The V and J ends lost 2 bases and 4 bases, in that order; junction bases with no gene match: 8. This CDR3 comprises 15 residues. CDR1 and CDR2 (germline): MNHEY, SMNVEV (reference sequence). CDR3 DNA sequence: TGTGCCAGCAGTTTAAGCAGACAGGGACGGTACGAGCAGTACTTC. Translating gives CASSLSRQGRYEQYF.

This chain uses TRBV27 with TRBJ2-1, with 12 bases fitting TRBD2. Per germline, CDR1 MNHEY and CDR2 SMNVEV (reference sequence). Trimming at V came to 8 bases and at J to 4 bases, leaving 0 bases not matched to a gene. This CDR3 is 13 amino acids long. Written as DNA, the CDR3 is TGTGCCAGCGGGACTAGCGGGTACAATGAGCAGTTCTTC. It yields the protein CASGTSGYNEQFF.

The chain joins TRBV5-1 to TRBJ2-3; the D gene could be TRBD1 or TRBD2 (5 bases each). The CDR3 loop spans 14 amino acids. The V and J ends lost 6 bases and 2 bases respectively, with 13 bases between them. CDR1 SGHRS and CDR2 YFSETQ come from the germline V gene. CDR3: CASINRDVTDTQYF. In nucleotides, the CDR3 is TGCGCCAGCATAAACCGGGACGTCACAGATACGCAGTATTTT.

In its sample, this clone was seen once. This chain links TRBV5-4 with TRBJ2-4; weak D call: TRBD1 (5 bases). The CDR3 length is 14 residues. Per the germline V gene, CDR1 is SGHNT and CDR2 is YYREEE (reference sequence). V lost 4 bases and J lost 7, with 15 bases in between. The CDR3, as DNA: TGTGCCAGCAGCCGTCGTGGGGCTGATAACATTCAGTACTTC. This encodes CASSRRGADNIQYF.

In this sample, this clone turned up once. One end of the junction fails to match germline, which may point to a read error. The gene calls are TRBV10-3 and TRBJ1-2, with D possibly being TRBD1 (5 bases). The germline V gene encodes CDR1 ENHRY and CDR2 SYGVKD. The CDR3 extends over 14 amino acids. The CDR3 coding sequence is TGTGCCCTCAGAGGCAGTGGGGGTAGCTATGGCTACACCTTC. It encodes CALRGSGGSYGYTF.

This rearrangement joins TRBV5-1 to TRBJ1-1; D perhaps matches TRBD1 (6 bases). The germline V gene has CDR1 SGHRS and CDR2 YFSETQ. The CDR3 runs to 17 residues. V dropped 2 bases and J dropped 6 bases, with 23 bases sitting between them. CDR3 sequence: CASSFVSLTGRQAEAFF. The CDR3 DNA follows: TGCGCCAGCAGCTTCGTCTCCCTTACAGGGAGACAAGCTGAAGCTTTCTTT. The complete variable domain, with remaining parts taken from reference TRBV5-1 and TRBJ1-1, reads KAGVTQTPRYLIKTRGQQVTLSCSPISGHRSVSWYQQTPGQGLQFLFEYFSETQRNKGNFPGRFSGRQFSNSRSEMNVSTLELGDSALYLCASSFVSLTGRQAEAFFGQGTRLTVV.

This clone has just a few counts. The chain couples TRBV10-1 to TRBJ2-7, with 11 bases matching TRBD2. The CDR3 runs to 16 residues. Germline CDR1 and CDR2: WNHNN and SYGVQD (reference sequence). The trim removed 3 bases at V and 5 bases at J, leaving 9 bases unmatched. CDR3 protein: CASSDYTSGSIDEQYF. The CDR3, as DNA: TGCGCCAGCAGTGACTACACTAGCGGGAGTATCGACGAGCAGTACTTC.

CDR3: CASSLQGPTGELFF. DNA of the CDR3: TGCGCCAGCAGCTTGCAGGGCCCCACCGGGGAGCTGTTTTTT. J is TRBJ2-2 and V is TRBV5-1; TRBD1 might be the D (5 bases). This CDR3 is built from 14 residues. Between the trimmed V and J ends, which lost 1 base and 4 bases, there was a span of 8 bases. CDR1 is SGHRS, CDR2 YFSETQ, per germline.

This chain links TRBV18 with TRBJ1-1, with 9 positions matching TRBD1. The CDR3 is made up of 15 amino acids. Germline V gene lookup returns CDR1 KGHSH and CDR2 LQKENI. V trimming: 5 bases; J trimming: 7 bases; junction bases outside the gene matches: 11. The CDR3 coding sequence is TGTGCCAGCTCAGCTACAGGGGGCACGGGCGGTGAAGCTTTCTTT. Residues: CASSATGGTGGEAFF.

The chain recombines TRBV6-1 with TRBJ2-7, with D perhaps matching TRBD2 (6 bases). CDR3 length: 14 amino acids. Trimming removed 6 bases at V and 1 base at J, with 13 bases between. Germline V gives CDR1 MNHNS, CDR2 SASEGT. The CDR3 reads CASSDSSDSYEQYF. The CDR3 DNA follows: TGTGCCAGCAGCGATTCTAGCGATTCCTACGAGCAGTACTTC.

The rearrangement links TRBV4-2 to TRBJ2-7; D is unclear. Per the germline V gene, CDR1 is LGHNA and CDR2 is YNFKEQ. The CDR3 loop spans 16 amino acids. V dropped 0 bases and J dropped 1 base, with 13 bases sitting between them. The CDR3 region has the DNA TGTGCCAGCAGCCAAGATGGAGTTGGGGTTTCCTACGAGCAGTACTTC. Residues: CASSQDGVGVSYEQYF.

The rearrangement uses TRBV7-2 and TRBJ1-1; D is undetermined. Germline CDR1 reads SGHTA; CDR2 reads FQGNSA. The V gene lost 3 bases and the J gene lost 5 bases, with 10 bases spanning the gap. The CDR3 has 13 residues. CDR3 amino acids: CASSFGPGTEAFF. The DNA for the CDR3 is TGTGCCAGCAGCTTCGGACCTGGGACTGAAGCTTTCTTT.

The genes are TRBV28 and TRBJ2-1; D tentatively fits TRBD1 or TRBD2 (5 bases each). The CDR3 length is 15 residues. V lost 2 bases and J lost 0, with 8 bases in between. Germline CDR1 reads MDHEN; CDR2 reads SYDVKM. The CDR3, as DNA: TGTGCCAGCAGTTTAATAGGGACCTCCTACAATGAGCAGTTCTTC. Translating it yields CASSLIGTSYNEQFF.

The rearrangement joins TRBV10-3 to TRBJ1-4; 8 bases match TRBD1. V lost 3 bases to trimming and J lost 7 bases; unmatched junction nucleotides: 7. The CDR3 extends over 15 amino acids. CDR1 ENHRY and CDR2 SYGVKD come from the germline V gene. Here the CDR3 DNA reads TGTGCCATCAGTGAAGCGGACAGGGAGAGTGAAAAACTGTTTTTT. Its translation is CAISEADRESEKLFF.

The V call is TRBV7-6, the J call TRBJ2-7; 7 bases line up with TRBD2. V shed 1 base and J 1 base; nucleotides not matched to a gene: 4. The CDR3 totals 15 residues. In germline, CDR1 is SGHVS, CDR2 FNYEAQ. The CDR3 DNA is TGTGCCAGCAGCTTAGTAGCGGGTCAATCCTACGAGCAGTACTTC. Translating it yields CASSLVAGQSYEQYF.

The chain couples TRBV18 to TRBJ2-7, with TRBD2 identical over 11 bases. This CDR3 has 20 residues. Germline V lookup: CDR1 KGHSH, CDR2 LQKENI. After removal of 6 bases from V and 7 bases from J, the junction contained 26 bases not matched to a gene. CDR3 sequence (DNA): TGTGCCAGCTCGCCGTCCGCCCGGACGTTTGGGACTAGCGGACTAGGGGAGCAGTACTTC. Protein: CASSPSARTFGTSGLGEQYF.

CDR3 DNA: TGTGCCAGCAGTTTATTGGCGGCACAGGGAGGCTACACCTTC. This translates into CASSLLAAQGGYTF. The V call is TRBV27, the J call TRBJ1-2; maybe TRBD1 (6 bases). The CDR3 totals 14 residues. CDR1 and CDR2 from the germline V gene are MNHEY and SMNVEV (reference sequence). V shed 1 base and J shed 8 bases, with 14 bases lying between them.

The chain couples TRBV21-1 to TRBJ2-7; whether TRBD1, the table's D call, matches the DNA was not checked. TRBV21-1 is annotated as a pseudogene. The CDR3 sequence is 15 residues long. Written as DNA, the CDR3 is TGTGCCAGCAGGCACAACTCCGGGACAGGGGGAGAGCAGTACTTC. It yields the protein CASRHNSGTGGEQYF.

The chain combines TRBV28 with TRBJ1-2, with D hard to call. CDR1 and CDR2 (germline): MDHEN, SYDVKM. The CDR3 is 15 residues long. V was trimmed by 5 bases and J by 5 bases, leaving 18 bases between them. In DNA, the CDR3 is TGTGCCAGCAGTCCGATTCCCGAAGGGAGTTATGGCTACACCTTC. This gives the protein CASSPIPEGSYGYTF.

The gene calls are TRBV15 and TRBJ2-5; D ambiguous. The CDR3 is 13 amino acids. The V gene's germline CDR1 is LNHNV and CDR2 YYDKDF (reference sequence). Trimming removed 3 bases at V and 0 bases at J, with 5 bases between. The DNA for the CDR3 is TGTGCCACCAGCAGGACGTACCAAGAGACCCAGTACTTC. Its translation: CATSRTYQETQYF.

Regarding this clone: Since no conserved phenylalanine or tryptophan closes the CDR3, a read error is the likely cause. The chain employs TRBV6-4 and TRBJ1-2; 8 nucleotides line up with TRBD1. The CDR3 loop spans 13 amino acids. CDR1 is MRHNA and CDR2 is SNTAGT in the germline V gene. V lost 6 bases and J lost 3; bases outside the gene matches: 3. The CDR3: CASRGQGHYGYTL. The DNA for the CDR3 is TGTGCCAGCAGAGGACAGGGCCACTATGGCTACACCCTC.

The V and J genes are TRBV5-1 and TRBJ1-3; 8 bases fit TRBD1. Germline V gene lookup returns CDR1 SGHRS and CDR2 YFSETQ. CDR3 length equals 16 residues. The ends lost 4 bases at V and 3 bases at J; junction bases unmatched: 9. The CDR3 bases are TGCGCCAGCAGCCTACAGGGGGGAACTATTGGAAACACCATATATTTT. Translated: CASSLQGGTIGNTIYF.

This clone appeared once. Here the CDR3 reads CASSSSGGTYNEQFF. CDR3 bases: TGTGCCAGCAGCTCGAGCGGCGGGACTTACAATGAGCAGTTCTTC. This chain connects TRBV9 to TRBJ2-1, with D possibly matching TRBD2 (6 bases). The germline gives CDR1 SGDLS, CDR2 YYNGEE. This CDR3 has 15 residues. V lost 4 bases and J lost 4, with 15 bases in between.

The V and J genes are TRBV28 and TRBJ2-5, with 12 bases lining up with TRBD2. Matching the DNA end better, TRBJ2-7 makes the J call doubtful. The germline V gene has CDR1 MDHEN and CDR2 SYDVKM. This CDR3 is built from 15 residues. CDR3: CASRYTSGGSYEQYF. In DNA, the CDR3 is TGTGCCAGCAGGTATACTAGCGGGGGGTCCTACGAGCAGTACTTC.